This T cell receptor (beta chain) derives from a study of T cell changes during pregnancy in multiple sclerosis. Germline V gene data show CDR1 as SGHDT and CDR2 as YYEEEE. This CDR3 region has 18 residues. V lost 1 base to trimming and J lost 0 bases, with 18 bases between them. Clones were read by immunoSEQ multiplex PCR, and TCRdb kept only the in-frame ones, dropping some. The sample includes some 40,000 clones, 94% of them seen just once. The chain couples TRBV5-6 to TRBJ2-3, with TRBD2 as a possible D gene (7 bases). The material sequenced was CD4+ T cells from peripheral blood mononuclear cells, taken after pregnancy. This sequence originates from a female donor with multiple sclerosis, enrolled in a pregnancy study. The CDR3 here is CASSLRGFGGASTDTQYF. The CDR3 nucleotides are TGTGCCAGCAGCTTGAGAGGTTTTGGGGGGGCTAGCACAGATACGCAGTATTTT.